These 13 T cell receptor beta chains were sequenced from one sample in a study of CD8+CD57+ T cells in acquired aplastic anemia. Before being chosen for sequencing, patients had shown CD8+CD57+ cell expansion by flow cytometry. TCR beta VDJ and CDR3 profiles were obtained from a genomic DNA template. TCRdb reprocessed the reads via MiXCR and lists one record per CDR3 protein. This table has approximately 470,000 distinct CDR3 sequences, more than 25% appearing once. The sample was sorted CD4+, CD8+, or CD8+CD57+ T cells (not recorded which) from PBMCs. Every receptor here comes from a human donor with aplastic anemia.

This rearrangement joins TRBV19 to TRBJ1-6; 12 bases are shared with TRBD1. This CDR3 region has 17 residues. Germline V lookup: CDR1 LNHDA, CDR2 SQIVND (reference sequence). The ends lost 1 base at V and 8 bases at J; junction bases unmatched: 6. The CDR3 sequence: CASSIVGQGAQDSPLHF. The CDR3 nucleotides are TGTGCCAGTAGTATAGTGGGACAGGGGGCACAAGATTCACCCCTCCACTTT.

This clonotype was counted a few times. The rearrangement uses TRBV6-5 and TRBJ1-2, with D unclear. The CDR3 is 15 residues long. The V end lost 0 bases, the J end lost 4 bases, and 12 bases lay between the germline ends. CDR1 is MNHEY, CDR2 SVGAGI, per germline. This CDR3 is CASSYSGSVTYGYTF. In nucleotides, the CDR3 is TGTGCCAGCAGTTACTCAGGGTCCGTCACCTATGGCTACACCTTC.

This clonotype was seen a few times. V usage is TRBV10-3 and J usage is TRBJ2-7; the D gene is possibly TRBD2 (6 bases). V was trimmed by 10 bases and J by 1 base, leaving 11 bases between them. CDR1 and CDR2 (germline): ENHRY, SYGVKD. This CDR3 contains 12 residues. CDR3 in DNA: TGTGCCACCGGAGGGATGTCCTACGAGCAGTACTTC. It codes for CATGGMSYEQYF.

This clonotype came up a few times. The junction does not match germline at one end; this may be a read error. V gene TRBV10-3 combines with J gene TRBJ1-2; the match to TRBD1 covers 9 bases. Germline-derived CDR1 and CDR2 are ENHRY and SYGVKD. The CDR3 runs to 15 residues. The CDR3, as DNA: TGTGCCAGCAGTGAGAGGACAGGGGCTTTCTATGGCTACACCTTC. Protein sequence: CASSERTGAFYGYTF.

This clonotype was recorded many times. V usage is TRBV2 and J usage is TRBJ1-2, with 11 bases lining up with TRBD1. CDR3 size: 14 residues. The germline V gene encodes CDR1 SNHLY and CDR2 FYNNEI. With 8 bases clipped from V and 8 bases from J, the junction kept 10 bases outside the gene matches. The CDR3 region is CASGYGDRGSGYTF. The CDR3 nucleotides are TGTGCCAGCGGCTATGGGGACAGGGGGTCCGGCTACACCTTC.

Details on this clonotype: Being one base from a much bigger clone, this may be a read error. CDR3 sequence reads: CATSEGGRINEQFF. For the CDR3, the DNA is TGTGCCACCAGTGAGGGCGGGAGGATCAATGAGCAGTTCTTC. The rearrangement links TRBV24-1 to TRBJ2-1; 8 bases line up with TRBD2. V lost 4 bases to trimming and J lost 6 bases; unmatched junction nucleotides: 4. CDR3 length: 14 residues. The V gene's germline CDR1 is KGHDR and CDR2 SFDVKD.

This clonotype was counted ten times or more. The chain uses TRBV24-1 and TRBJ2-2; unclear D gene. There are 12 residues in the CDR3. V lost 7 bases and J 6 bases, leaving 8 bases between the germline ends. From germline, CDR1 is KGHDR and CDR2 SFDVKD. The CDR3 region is CATSQRAGELFF. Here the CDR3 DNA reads TGTGCCACCAGCCAACGGGCCGGGGAGCTGTTTTTT.

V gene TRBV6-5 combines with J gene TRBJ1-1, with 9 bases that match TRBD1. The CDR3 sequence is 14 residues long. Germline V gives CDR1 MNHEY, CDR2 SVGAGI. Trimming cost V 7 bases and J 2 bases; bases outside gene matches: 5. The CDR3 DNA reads TGTGCCAGCACTATGGGACAGGGTAACACTGAAGCTTTCTTT. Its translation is CASTMGQGNTEAFF.

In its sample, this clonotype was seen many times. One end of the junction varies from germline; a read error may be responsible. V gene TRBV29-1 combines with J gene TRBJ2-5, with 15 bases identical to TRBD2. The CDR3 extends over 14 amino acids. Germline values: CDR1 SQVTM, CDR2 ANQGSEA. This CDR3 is CSVGTSGRQGTQYF. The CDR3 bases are TGCAGCGTCGGGACTAGCGGGAGGCAAGGGACCCAGTACTTC.

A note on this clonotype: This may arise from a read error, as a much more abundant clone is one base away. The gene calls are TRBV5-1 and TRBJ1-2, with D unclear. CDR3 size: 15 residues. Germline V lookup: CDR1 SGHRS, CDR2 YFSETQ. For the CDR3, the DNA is TGCGCCAGCGGCTTGGCCACGGACCTGGGCTATGGCTACACCTTC. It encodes CASGLATDLGYGYTF. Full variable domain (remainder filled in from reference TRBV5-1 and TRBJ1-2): KAGVTQTPRYLIKTRGQQVTLSCSPISGHRSVSWYQQTPGQGLQFLFEYFSETQRNKGNFPGRFSGRQFSNSRSEMNVSTLELGDSALYLCASGLATDLGYGYTFGSGTRLTVV.

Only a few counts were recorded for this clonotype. The CDR3 DNA is TGTGCCAGCAGCGTAGGTAACGGCGAGACCCAGTACTTC. As protein: CASSVGNGETQYF. The chain has TRBV9 and TRBJ2-5; D remains unclear. The length of the CDR3 is 13 residues. Germline V gene lookup returns CDR1 SGDLS and CDR2 YYNGEE. V was cut by 0 bases and J by 5 bases, with 8 bases left in between.

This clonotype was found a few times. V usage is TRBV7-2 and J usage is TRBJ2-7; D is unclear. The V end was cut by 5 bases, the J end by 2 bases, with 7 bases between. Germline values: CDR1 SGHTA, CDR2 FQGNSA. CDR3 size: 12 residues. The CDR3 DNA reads TGTGCCAGCAGCCTTACCACCTACGAGCAGTACTTC. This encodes CASSLTTYEQYF.

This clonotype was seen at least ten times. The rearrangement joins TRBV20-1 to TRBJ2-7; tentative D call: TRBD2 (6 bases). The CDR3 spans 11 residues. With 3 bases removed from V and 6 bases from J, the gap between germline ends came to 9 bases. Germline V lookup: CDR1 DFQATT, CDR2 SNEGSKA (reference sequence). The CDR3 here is CSASGGTEQYF. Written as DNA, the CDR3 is TGCAGTGCTAGCGGGGGAACCGAGCAGTACTTC.